The 10 T cell receptor beta chains given below trace back to one sample, sequenced in a study of shared clonotypes between healthy human individuals. Naive CD8 cells were CD45RO-negative, positively selected for CCR7, excluding terminally differentiated effector memory CD45RA+ cells. Here immunoSEQ multiplex PCR was the method, and the copy in TCRdb shows in-frame clones only, minus some. The table shows roughly 2,000,000 clones, with approximately 95% occurring only once. Sample: naive CD8+ T cells sorted from blood. The receptor set was obtained from a man between 18 and 29 years old in good health.

The V and J genes are TRBV27 and TRBJ2-2, with D unclear. CDR3 size: 16 residues. Trimming took off 0 bases at V and 5 bases at J, with 13 bases between the two ends. Germline-derived CDR1 and CDR2 are MNHEY and SMNVEV (reference sequence). CDR3 nucleotide sequence: TGTGCCAGCAGTTTATCGGTAGGATCAGAGACCGGGGAGCTGTTTTTT. Translating gives CASSLSVGSETGELFF.

V gene TRBV7-6 combines with J gene TRBJ1-1; D gene uncertain. CDR3 size: 15 residues. CDR1 SGHVS and CDR2 FNYEAQ come from the germline V gene. Trimming pared 5 bases from V and 3 bases from J, leaving 16 bases between. CDR3 amino acids: CASSPPAFWDTEAFF. CDR3 DNA: TGTGCCAGCAGCCCACCGGCGTTTTGGGACACTGAAGCTTTCTTT.

The chain has TRBV25-1 and TRBJ2-7, with D possibly being TRBD2 (6 bases). Germline V lookup: CDR1 MGHDK, CDR2 SYGVNS. Trimming removed 1 base at V and 5 bases at J, with 15 bases between. The CDR3 loop spans 15 amino acids. The chain's CDR3 is CASSEWGREADEQYF. The CDR3 region has the DNA TGTGCCAGCAGTGAATGGGGCAGGGAGGCGGACGAGCAGTACTTC.

This chain links TRBV7-9 with TRBJ2-3; 8 bases line up with TRBD1. J gave up 2 bases and V 4 bases, and 5 bases lay outside the gene matches. Germline V gene sequence: CDR1 SEHNR, CDR2 FQNEAQ (reference sequence). CDR3 length: 15 residues. CDR3 in DNA: TGTGCCAGCAGCTCGGGACAGGAGAACACAGATACGCAGTATTTT. Translated: CASSSGQENTDTQYF.

This clone showed up just once. An end of the junction differs from the germline gene, which may be a read error. The chain links TRBV4-1 to TRBJ2-7; D might be TRBD2 (6 bases). Per the germline V gene, CDR1 is MGHRA and CDR2 is YSYEKL. This CDR3 comprises 15 residues. As DNA, the CDR3 is TGCGCCAGCAGCCAAACGGATAGCGGCTCCCACGAGCAGTACTTC. It yields the protein CASSQTDSGSHEQYF.

The chain has TRBV28 and TRBJ1-5; D unresolved. CDR1 and CDR2 (germline): MDHEN, SYDVKM. The V and J ends lost 6 bases and 0 bases respectively, with 9 bases between them. This CDR3 comprises 14 residues. The CDR3, as DNA: TGTGCCAGCAGGCTACTTTATAGCAATCAGCCCCAGCATTTT. Translation gives CASRLLYSNQPQHF. Variable domain in full (rest from reference TRBV28 and TRBJ1-5): DVKVTQSSRYLVKRTGEKVFLECVQDMDHENMFWYRQDPGLGLRLIYFSYDVKMKEKGDIPEGYSVSREKKERFSLILESASTNQTSMYLCASRLLYSNQPQHFGDGTRLSIL.

This clone was recorded only once. The chain recombines TRBV4-1 with TRBJ1-2; D ambiguous. The V gene lost 0 bases and the J gene lost 4 bases, with 9 bases spanning the gap. Germline CDR1 MGHRA, CDR2 YSYEKL. The CDR3 is 14 amino acids. CDR3 coding DNA: TGCGCCAGCAGCCAAGACGGTTTACGCTATGGCTACACCTTC. Its translation: CASSQDGLRYGYTF.

A note on this clone: The same CDR3 is also encoded by other DNA sequences in this sample. This chain uses TRBV6-6 with TRBJ2-7; D is unclear. The CDR3 runs 13 residues. The V end was cut by 0 bases, the J end by 4 bases, with 7 bases between. The V gene's germline CDR1 is MNHNY and CDR2 SVGAGI (reference sequence). CDR3 region: CASSYSIGYEQYF. In DNA form, the CDR3 reads TGTGCCAGCAGTTACTCGATCGGGTACGAGCAGTACTTC.

In the case of this clone: This specimen includes other DNA sequences encoding the same CDR3. The gene calls are TRBV27 and TRBJ1-1; TRBD1 agrees at 9 bases. J was trimmed by 7 bases and V by 5 bases; bases with no gene match: 5. Germline V lookup: CDR1 MNHEY, CDR2 SMNVEV (reference sequence). This CDR3 has 13 amino acids. The CDR3 region has the DNA TGTGCCAGCAGTCCAGGGACAGGGATTGAAGCTTTCTTT. This encodes CASSPGTGIEAFF.

The chain uses TRBV30 and TRBJ1-3; D gene unclear. The CDR3 runs 15 residues. Germline V gene data show CDR1 as GTSNPN and CDR2 as SVGIG (reference sequence). V gave up 1 base and J gave up 2 bases, with 12 bases separating them. Here the CDR3 DNA reads TGTGCCTGGAGTGGTGGCGTCCGGACTGGAAACACCATATATTTT. It codes for CAWSGGVRTGNTIYF.